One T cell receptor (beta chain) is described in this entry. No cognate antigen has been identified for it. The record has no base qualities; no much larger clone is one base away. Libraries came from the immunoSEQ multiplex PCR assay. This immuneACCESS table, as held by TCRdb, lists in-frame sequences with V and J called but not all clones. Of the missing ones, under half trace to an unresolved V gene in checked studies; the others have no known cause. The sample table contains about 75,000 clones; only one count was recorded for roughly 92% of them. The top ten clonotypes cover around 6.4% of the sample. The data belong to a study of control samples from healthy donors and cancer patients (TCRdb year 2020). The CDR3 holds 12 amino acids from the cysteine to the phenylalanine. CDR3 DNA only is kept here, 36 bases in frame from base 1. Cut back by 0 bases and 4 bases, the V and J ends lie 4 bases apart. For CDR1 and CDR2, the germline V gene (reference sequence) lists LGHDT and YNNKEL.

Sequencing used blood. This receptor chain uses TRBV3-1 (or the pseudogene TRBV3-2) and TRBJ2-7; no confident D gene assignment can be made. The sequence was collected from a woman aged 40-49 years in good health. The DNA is TGTGCCAGCAGCCAAGATCAATACGAGCAGTACTTC. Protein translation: CASSQDQYEQYF.